The table lists the clone carrying this TCR beta chain with a few counts. The data originate from a study of blood T cell repertoires in COVID-19. Overall study: Some COVID-19 samples were acute and others convalescent; all came from the United States, Italy and Spain. Sources were T cells, B-cell-depleted T cells, or PBMCs; the material itself was cDNA or gDNA.

The CDR3 covers 12 residues. Looked up from germline, CDR1 is SQVTM and CDR2 is ANQGSEA. V was shortened by 4 bases and J by 3 bases, with 9 bases between the two germline ends. Measured with immunoSEQ multiplex PCR; TCRdb has only the in-frame clones, and not every one. The data show approximately 360,000 clones, roughly 87% seen once. Participant ages covered roughly 18 to 89 years across 24 US areas. Recovered Cohort 3 donors showed two negative PCRs, clearance, or symptom resolution. The sequenced sample was PBMCs or T cells enriched from blood (not recorded which). The chain has TRBV29-1 and TRBJ1-2, with D tentatively TRBD1 (5 bases). The TCR was taken from a woman between 50 and 59 years old who had recovered from COVID-19. CDR3 DNA sequence: TGCAGCGTTGGACAGAGCGACTATGGCTACACCTTC. This translates into CSVGQSDYGYTF.